Shown below are 9 T cell receptor beta chains from a single sample sequenced in a study of immune characteristics of hereditary and idiopathic chronic pancreatitis. Profiling relied on immunoSEQ multiplex PCR, and the TCRdb table lists in-frame clones only, not all of them. Altogether about 6,000 clones are present, more than 65% being singletons, with the ten largest covering 7.3%. Total pancreatectomy with islet autotransplantation was the source of the chronic pancreatitis pancreas tissue. Source material: pancreas tissue with hereditary chronic pancreatitis. Receptor source: a human donor with chronic pancreatitis.

This clone was seen more than once but under ten times. V usage is TRBV21-1 and J usage is TRBJ1-2; the table names TRBD1, a call not compared with the DNA. TRBV21-1 is deemed a pseudogene. This CDR3 is built from 14 residues. CDR3 sequence: CASSKGGTYDGYTF. The CDR3 DNA sequence: TGTGCCAGCAGCAAAGGAGGGACATACGATGGCTACACCTTC.

This chain joins TRBV5-6 and TRBJ2-3; possibly TRBD2 for D (7 bases). CDR1 and CDR2 from the germline V gene are SGHDT and YYEEEE. The CDR3 covers 19 residues. V gave up 4 bases and J gave up 2 bases, with 26 bases separating them. CDR3 nucleotides: TGTGCCAGCAGCCCCTGGGTATGGGGGGGCCGTCATTCCACAGATACGCAGTATTTT. Translated, it gives CASSPWVWGGRHSTDTQYF.

The chain uses TRBV4-1 and TRBJ2-6; D is ambiguous. CDR1 MGHRA and CDR2 YSYEKL come from the germline V gene. The CDR3 covers 17 residues. V was pared by 0 bases and J by 0 bases, with 9 bases between. CDR3: CASSQDRQFSGANVLTF. The CDR3 coding sequence is TGCGCCAGCAGCCAAGATCGCCAGTTCTCTGGGGCCAACGTCCTGACTTTC.

The chain couples TRBV6-2 or TRBV6-3 to TRBJ1-1; TRBD1 agrees at 9 bases. Looked up from germline, CDR1 is MNHEY and CDR2 is SVGEGT. J was trimmed by 6 bases and V by 2 bases; bases with no gene match: 7. The CDR3 is 15 amino acids. CDR3 DNA sequence: TGTGCCAGCAGTTACCCCACAGGGGGCAATGCTGAAGCTTTCTTT. The encoded protein is CASSYPTGGNAEAFF.

This clone was counted between two and nine times. The chain is built from TRBV5-6 and TRBJ1-1; D is ambiguous. Germline V gene data show CDR1 as SGHDT and CDR2 as YYEEEE. V gave up 1 base and J gave up 1 base, with 5 bases separating them. This CDR3 region has 13 residues. CDR3 in amino acids: CASSLLKNTEAFF. The DNA for the CDR3 is TGTGCCAGCAGCTTGCTGAAGAACACTGAAGCTTTCTTT.

The chain combines TRBV6-2 or TRBV6-3 with TRBJ2-1; no clear D gene. Deletions cut 4 bases from V and 8 bases from J, with 9 bases between. CDR1 and CDR2 from the germline V gene are MNHEY and SVGEGT. This CDR3 comprises 12 residues. The CDR3 DNA is TGTGCCAGCAGTTCCGCATCGTATGAGCAGTTCTTC. Protein sequence: CASSSASYEQFF.

This clone was recorded once. This chain joins TRBV9 and TRBJ1-2; 7 bases are shared with TRBD1. Germline assignment: CDR1 SGDLS and CDR2 YYNGEE. The V and J ends lost 4 bases and 4 bases, in that order; junction bases with no gene match: 7. CDR3 length: 14 amino acids. CDR3 sequence reads: CASSNRGPAYGYTF. The CDR3 nucleotides read TGTGCCAGCAGCAACAGGGGTCCCGCCTATGGCTACACCTTC.

In this sample, this clone turned up a few times. The chain joins TRBV7-9 to TRBJ2-2; TRBD2 might be the D (6 bases). V was clipped by 4 bases and J by 3 bases, with 15 bases between them. Germline CDR1 and CDR2: SEHNR and FQNEAQ (reference sequence). CDR3 length equals 16 residues. As DNA, the CDR3 is TGTGCCAGCAGCTCCGGGTTGTGGGAGGACACCGGGGAGCTGTTTTTT. This codes for CASSSGLWEDTGELFF.

This clone has only a few counts. The V gene is TRBV19, the J gene TRBJ2-3, with D possibly being TRBD1 or TRBD2 (7 bases each). This CDR3 has 14 amino acids. CDR1 is LNHDA and CDR2 is SQIVND in the germline V gene (reference sequence). Trimming shortened V by 6 bases and J by 4 bases, and 14 bases separated the two germline ends. The CDR3 region has the DNA TGTGCCAGTAGGACAGGGAGGGATGCAGATACGCAGTATTTT. This gives the protein CASRTGRDADTQYF.